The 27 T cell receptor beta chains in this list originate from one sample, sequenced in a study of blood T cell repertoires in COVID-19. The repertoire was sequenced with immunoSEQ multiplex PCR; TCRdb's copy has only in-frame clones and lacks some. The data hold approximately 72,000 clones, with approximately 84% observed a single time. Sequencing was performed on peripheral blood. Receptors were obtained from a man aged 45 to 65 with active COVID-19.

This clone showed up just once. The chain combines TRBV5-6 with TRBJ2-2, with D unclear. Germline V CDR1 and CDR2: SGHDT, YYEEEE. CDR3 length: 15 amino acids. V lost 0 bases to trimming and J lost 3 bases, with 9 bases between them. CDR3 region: CASSLGWLHTGELFF. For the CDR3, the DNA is TGTGCCAGCAGCTTGGGATGGCTTCACACCGGGGAGCTGTTTTTT.

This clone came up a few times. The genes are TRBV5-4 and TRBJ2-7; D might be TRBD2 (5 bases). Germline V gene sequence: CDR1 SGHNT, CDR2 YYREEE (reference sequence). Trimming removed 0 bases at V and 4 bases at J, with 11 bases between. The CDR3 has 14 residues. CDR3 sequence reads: CASSLDLWEYEQYF. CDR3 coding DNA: TGTGCCAGCAGCTTGGATCTGTGGGAGTACGAGCAGTACTTC.

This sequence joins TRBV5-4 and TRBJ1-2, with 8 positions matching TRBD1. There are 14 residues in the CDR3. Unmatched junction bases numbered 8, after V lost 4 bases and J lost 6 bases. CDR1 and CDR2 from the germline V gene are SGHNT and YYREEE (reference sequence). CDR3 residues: CASSPEDRADGYTF. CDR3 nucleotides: TGTGCCAGCAGCCCCGAGGACAGGGCGGATGGCTACACCTTC. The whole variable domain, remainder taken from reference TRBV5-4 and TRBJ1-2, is ETGVTQSPTHLIKTRGQQVTLRCSSQSGHNTVSWYQQALGQGPQFIFQYYREEENGRGNFPPRFSGLQFPNYSSELNVNALELDDSALYLCASSPEDRADGYTFGSGTRLTVV.

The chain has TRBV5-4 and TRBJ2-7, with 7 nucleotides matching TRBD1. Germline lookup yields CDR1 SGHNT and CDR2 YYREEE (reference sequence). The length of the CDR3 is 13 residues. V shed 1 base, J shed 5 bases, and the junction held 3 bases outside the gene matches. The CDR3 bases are TGTGCCAGCAGCTTGAAGGGGGCAAACGAGCAGTACTTC. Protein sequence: CASSLKGANEQYF. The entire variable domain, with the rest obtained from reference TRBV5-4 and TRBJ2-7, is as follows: ETGVTQSPTHLIKTRGQQVTLRCSSQSGHNTVSWYQQALGQGPQFIFQYYREEENGRGNFPPRFSGLQFPNYSSELNVNALELDDSALYLCASSLKGANEQYFGPGTRLTVT.

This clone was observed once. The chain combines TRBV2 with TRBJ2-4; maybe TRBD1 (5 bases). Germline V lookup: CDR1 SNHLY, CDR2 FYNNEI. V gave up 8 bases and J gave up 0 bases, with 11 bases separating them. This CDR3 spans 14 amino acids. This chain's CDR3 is CASLEQVAKNIQYF. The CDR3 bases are TGTGCCAGCCTCGAACAGGTAGCCAAAAACATTCAGTACTTC.

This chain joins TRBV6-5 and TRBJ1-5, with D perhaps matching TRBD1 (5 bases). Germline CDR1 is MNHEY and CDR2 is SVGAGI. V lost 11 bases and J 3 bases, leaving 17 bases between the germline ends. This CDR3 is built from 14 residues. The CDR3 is CAAQGRGNNQPQHF. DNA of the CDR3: TGTGCCGCCCAGGGAAGGGGTAACAATCAGCCCCAGCATTTT.

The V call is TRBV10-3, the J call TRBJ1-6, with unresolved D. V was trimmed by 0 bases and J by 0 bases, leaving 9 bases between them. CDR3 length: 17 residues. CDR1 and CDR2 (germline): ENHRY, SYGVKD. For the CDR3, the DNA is TGTGCCATCAGTGAGTCCGGAGTCGGCTCCTATAATTCACCCCTCCACTTT. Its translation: CAISESGVGSYNSPLHF.

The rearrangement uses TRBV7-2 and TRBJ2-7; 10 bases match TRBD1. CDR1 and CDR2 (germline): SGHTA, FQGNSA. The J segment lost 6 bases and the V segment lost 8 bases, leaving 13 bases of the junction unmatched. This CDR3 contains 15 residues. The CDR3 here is CASARQGASGSEQYF. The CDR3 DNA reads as TGTGCCAGCGCCCGACAGGGGGCATCTGGTTCCGAGCAGTACTTC.

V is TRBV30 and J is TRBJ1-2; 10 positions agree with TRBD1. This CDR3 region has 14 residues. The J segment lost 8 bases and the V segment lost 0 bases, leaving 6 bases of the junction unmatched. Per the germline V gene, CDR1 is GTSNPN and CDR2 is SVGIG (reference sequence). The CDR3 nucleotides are TGTGCCTGGAGTGTGACAGGGGGCGTCGGCGGCTACACCTTC. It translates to CAWSVTGGVGGYTF.

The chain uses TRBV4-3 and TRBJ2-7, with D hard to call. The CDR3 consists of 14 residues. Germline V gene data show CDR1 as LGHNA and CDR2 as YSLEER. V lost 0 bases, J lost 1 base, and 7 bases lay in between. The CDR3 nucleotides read TGCGCCAGCAGCCAAGATTTACTTTCCTACGAGCAGTACTTC. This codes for CASSQDLLSYEQYF.

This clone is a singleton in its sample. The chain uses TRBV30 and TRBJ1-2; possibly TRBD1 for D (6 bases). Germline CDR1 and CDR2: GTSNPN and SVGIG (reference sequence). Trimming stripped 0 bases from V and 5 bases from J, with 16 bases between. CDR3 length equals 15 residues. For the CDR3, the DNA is TGTGCCTGGAGTGTAGGCGACAGGTCAAGATATGGCTACACCTTC. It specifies CAWSVGDRSRYGYTF.

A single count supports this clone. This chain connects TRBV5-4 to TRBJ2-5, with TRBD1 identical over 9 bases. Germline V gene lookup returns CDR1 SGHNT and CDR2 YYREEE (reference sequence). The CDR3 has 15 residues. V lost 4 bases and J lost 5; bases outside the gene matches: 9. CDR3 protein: CASSRMTGGGETQYF. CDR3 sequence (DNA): TGTGCCAGCAGCCGGATGACAGGGGGTGGGGAGACCCAGTACTTC. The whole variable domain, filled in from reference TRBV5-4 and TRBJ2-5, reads ETGVTQSPTHLIKTRGQQVTLRCSSQSGHNTVSWYQQALGQGPQFIFQYYREEENGRGNFPPRFSGLQFPNYSSELNVNALELDDSALYLCASSRMTGGGETQYFGPGTRLLVL.

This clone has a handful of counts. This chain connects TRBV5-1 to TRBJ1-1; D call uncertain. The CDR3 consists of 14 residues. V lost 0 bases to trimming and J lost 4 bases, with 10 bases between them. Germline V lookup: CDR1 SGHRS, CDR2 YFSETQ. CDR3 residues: CASSLGLGPTEAFF. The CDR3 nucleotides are TGCGCCAGCAGCTTGGGGCTGGGCCCCACTGAAGCTTTCTTT.

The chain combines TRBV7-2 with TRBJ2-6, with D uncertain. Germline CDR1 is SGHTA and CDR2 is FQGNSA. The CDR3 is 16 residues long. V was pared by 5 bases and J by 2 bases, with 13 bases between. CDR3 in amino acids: CASSLNPTAGANVLTF. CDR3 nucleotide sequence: TGTGCCAGCAGCCTAAACCCAACCGCTGGGGCCAACGTCCTGACTTTC.

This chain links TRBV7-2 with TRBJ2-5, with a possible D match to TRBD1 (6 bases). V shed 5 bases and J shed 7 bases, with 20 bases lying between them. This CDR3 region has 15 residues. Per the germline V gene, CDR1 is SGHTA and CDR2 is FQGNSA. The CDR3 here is CASSTPGQHYGTQYF. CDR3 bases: TGTGCCAGCAGCACGCCTGGACAGCATTATGGGACCCAGTACTTC.

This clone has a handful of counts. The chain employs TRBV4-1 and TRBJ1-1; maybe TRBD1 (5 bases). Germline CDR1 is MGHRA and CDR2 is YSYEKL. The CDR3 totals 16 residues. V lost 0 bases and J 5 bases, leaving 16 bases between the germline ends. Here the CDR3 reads CASSQDPFQGSTEAFF. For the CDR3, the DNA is TGCGCCAGCAGCCAAGATCCTTTCCAGGGTTCAACTGAAGCTTTCTTT.

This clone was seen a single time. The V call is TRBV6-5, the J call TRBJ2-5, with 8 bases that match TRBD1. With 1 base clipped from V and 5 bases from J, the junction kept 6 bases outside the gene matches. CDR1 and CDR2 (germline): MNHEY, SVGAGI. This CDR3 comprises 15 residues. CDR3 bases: TGTGCCAGCAGTTACTACCAGGGGGCCGGGGAGACCCAGTACTTC. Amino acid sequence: CASSYYQGAGETQYF.

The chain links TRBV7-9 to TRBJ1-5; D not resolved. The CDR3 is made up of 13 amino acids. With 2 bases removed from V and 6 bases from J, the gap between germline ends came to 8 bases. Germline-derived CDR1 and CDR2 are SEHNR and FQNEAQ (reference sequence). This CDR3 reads CASSLHELQPQHF. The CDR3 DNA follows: TGTGCCAGCAGCTTACACGAACTTCAGCCCCAGCATTTT. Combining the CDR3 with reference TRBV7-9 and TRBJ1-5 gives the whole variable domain DTGVSQNPRHKITKRGQNVTFRCDPISEHNRLYWYRQTLGQGPEFLTYFQNEAQLEKSRLLSDRFSAERPKGSFSTLEIQRTEQGDSAMYLCASSLHELQPQHFGDGTRLSIL.

DNA for the CDR3: TGTGCCAGTATGGGAGGCGCCTCTGGAAACACCATATATTTT. Its translation is CASMGGASGNTIYF. The chain carries TRBV19 and TRBJ1-3; D gene uncertain. V was clipped by 7 bases and J by 0 bases, with 10 bases between them. Germline loops: CDR1 LNHDA, CDR2 SQIVND (reference sequence). CDR3 length: 14 amino acids.

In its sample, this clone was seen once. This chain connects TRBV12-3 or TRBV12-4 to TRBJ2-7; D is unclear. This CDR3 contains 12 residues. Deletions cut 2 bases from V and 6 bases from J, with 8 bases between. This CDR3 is CASSLLSFEQYF. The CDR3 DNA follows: TGTGCCAGCAGTTTACTGAGTTTCGAGCAGTACTTC.

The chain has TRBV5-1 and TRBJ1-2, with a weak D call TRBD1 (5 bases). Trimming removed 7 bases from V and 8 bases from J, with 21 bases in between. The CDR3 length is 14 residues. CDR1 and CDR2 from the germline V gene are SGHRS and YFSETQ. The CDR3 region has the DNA TGCGCCAGCGCCGACGCAGCCGGGGGTAGGGGCTACACCTTC. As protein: CASADAAGGRGYTF.

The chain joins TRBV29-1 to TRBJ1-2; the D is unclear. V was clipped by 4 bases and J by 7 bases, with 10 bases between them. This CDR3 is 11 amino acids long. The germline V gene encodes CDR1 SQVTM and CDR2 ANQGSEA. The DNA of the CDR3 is TGCAGCGTTGCCCGGACTAGTGGCTACACCTTC. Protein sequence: CSVARTSGYTF.

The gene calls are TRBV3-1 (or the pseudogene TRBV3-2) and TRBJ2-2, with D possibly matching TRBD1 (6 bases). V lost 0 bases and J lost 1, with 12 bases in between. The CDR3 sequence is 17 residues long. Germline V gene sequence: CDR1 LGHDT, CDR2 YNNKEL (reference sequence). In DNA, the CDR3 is TGTGCCAGCAGCCAAGAAGTTTCACAGGGGAACACCGGGGAGCTGTTTTTT. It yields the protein CASSQEVSQGNTGELFF.

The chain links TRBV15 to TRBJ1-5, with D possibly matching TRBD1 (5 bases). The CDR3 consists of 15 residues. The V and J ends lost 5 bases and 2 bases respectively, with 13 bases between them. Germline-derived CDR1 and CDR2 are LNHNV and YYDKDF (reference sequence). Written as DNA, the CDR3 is TGTGCCACCAGCCCACCGGGAGGGGGCAATCAGCCCCAGCATTTT. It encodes CATSPPGGGNQPQHF.

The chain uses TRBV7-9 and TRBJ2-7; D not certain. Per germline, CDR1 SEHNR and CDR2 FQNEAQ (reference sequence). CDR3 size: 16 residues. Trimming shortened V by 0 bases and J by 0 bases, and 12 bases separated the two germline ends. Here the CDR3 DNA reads TGTGCCAGCAGCTTAGCGTTAGCCCTCGACTCCTACGAGCAGTACTTC. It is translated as CASSLALALDSYEQYF.

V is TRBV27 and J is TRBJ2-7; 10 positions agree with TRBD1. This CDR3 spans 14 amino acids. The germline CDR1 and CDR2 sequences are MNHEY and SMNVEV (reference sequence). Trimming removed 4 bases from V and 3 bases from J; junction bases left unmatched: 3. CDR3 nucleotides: TGTGCCAGCAGTTGGGGGACAGGGGTCTACGAGCAGTACTTC. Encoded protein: CASSWGTGVYEQYF.

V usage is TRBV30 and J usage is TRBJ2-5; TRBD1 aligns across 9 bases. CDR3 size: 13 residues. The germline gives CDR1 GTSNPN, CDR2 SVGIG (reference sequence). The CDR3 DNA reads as TGTGCATCAACAGGGGGCTACCAAGAGACCCAGTACTTC. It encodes CASTGGYQETQYF.